A selection of T cell receptor beta chains follows, all from one sample in a study of blood T cell repertoires in COVID-19. Here immunoSEQ multiplex PCR was the method, and the copy in TCRdb shows in-frame clones only, minus some. The sample has a few hundred thousand clones; roughly 89% are singletons. Sequenced input: PBMCs or T cells enriched from blood (not recorded which). The receptors were gathered from a woman aged 18 to 35 who had recovered from COVID-19. The conserved cysteine and the conserved F or W are not part of the CDR3 here.

>TRBV30|TRBJ1-2
AWSVRYGTDSGYT
>TRBV10-1|TRBJ1-1
ASSVQGAEAF
>TRBV11-3|TRBJ1-1
ASSLQNWDRENTEAF
>TRBV6-5|TRBJ2-5
ASSNLAGETQY
>TRBV19|TRBJ2-7
ASSIVSKGQGIKQY
>TRBV6-1|TRBJ1-1
ASSERREGTEAF
>TRBV28|TRBJ1-5
ASRQGLSQPQH
>TRBV12-5|TRBJ1-1
ASGFFLPGQENTEAF
>TRBV28|TRBJ1-2
ASSLMGGDYGYT
>TRBV27|TRBJ2-7
ASGGGRRPPIYEQY
>TRBV7-2|TRBJ2-4
ASRGTAGNIQY
>TRBV2|TRBJ2-6
ASSPGTGVVSGANVLT
>TRBV6-4|TRBJ1-1
ASSPDRTNTEAF
>TRBV12-3/TRBV12-4|TRBJ2-3
ASSYRGTDTQY
>TRBV27|TRBJ2-1
ASSQNSRTSFYNEQF
>TRBV6-5|TRBJ2-2
ASSSYTGELF
>TRBV10-3|TRBJ2-2
AISVDRRNTGELF
>TRBV28|TRBJ2-1
ASSLDFTGYNEQF
>TRBV4-3|TRBJ1-4
ASSQAGSGGNEKLF
>TRBV7-2|TRBJ1-1
ASSLNEGAEAF
>TRBV9|TRBJ2-2
ATAGGTNTGELF
>TRBV5-1|TRBJ2-3
ASSLTGGGTDTQY
>TRBV6-1|TRBJ2-7
ASSEIGTGGYEQY
>TRBV6-5|TRBJ1-5
ASSYSWRDQPQH
>TRBV24-1|TRBJ2-2
ATSDPSVTGELF
>TRBV2|TRBJ1-6
ASRPGTENSPLH
>TRBV30|TRBJ1-4
AWTGTGGNEKLF
>TRBV4-1|TRBJ1-4
ASSRQGFSNEKLF
>TRBV28|TRBJ2-1
ASSLYLGSYNEQF
>TRBV7-2|TRBJ2-7
ASSFMPSGGSYEQY
>TRBV6-1|TRBJ2-4
ASSEANGLIAKNIQY
>TRBV6-2/TRBV6-3|TRBJ2-5
ASSYSRRAQETQY
>TRBV10-3|TRBJ2-3
AISLSGLAGEDTQY
>TRBV4-3|TRBJ1-6
ASSQESPADIHNSPLH
>TRBV29-1|TRBJ2-1
SAEDRYNEQF
>TRBV7-8|TRBJ2-1
ASSPWTSGDYNEQF
>TRBV10-3|TRBJ1-1
AISVQGNTEAF
>TRBV11-3|TRBJ2-2
ASSLEDSINTGELF
>TRBV27|TRBJ2-5
ASSLSAETQY
>TRBV28|TRBJ1-1
ASSSPGTHQAF
>TRBV6-1|TRBJ1-2
ASSDREYGYT
>TRBV27|TRBJ2-1
ASSLGTGRSNNEQF
>TRBV28|TRBJ1-4
ASSFLRGIGKLF
>TRBV29-1|TRBJ2-2
SVALGGRNTGELF
>TRBV6-5|TRBJ2-1
ASSYFAGGRNEQF
>TRBV9|TRBJ2-5
ASSSPSGGTQY
>TRBV6-5|TRBJ1-5
ASSFLRDQPQH
>TRBV6-2/TRBV6-3|TRBJ1-5
ASSYSKGGTLNQPQH
>TRBV7-3|TRBJ2-1
ASSPTSGAYNEQF
>TRBV4-1|TRBJ1-1
ASSPQGNTEAF
>TRBV6-5|TRBJ2-3
ASTDIGTQY
>TRBV19|TRBJ1-1
ASSIQGQNTEAF
>TRBV10-2|TRBJ1-3
ASQKGGSSGNTIY
>TRBV5-5|TRBJ1-6
ASSEAWLGNSPLH
>TRBV24-1|TRBJ2-3
ATSAPAGGLDTQY
>TRBV5-1|TRBJ2-7
ASSLVGRGSSYEQY
>TRBV11-3|TRBJ1-3
ASSLNYDNTIY
>TRBV6-5|TRBJ1-2
ASSSYDRGSNYGYT
>TRBV5-6|TRBJ2-5
ASSLKQGLAETQY